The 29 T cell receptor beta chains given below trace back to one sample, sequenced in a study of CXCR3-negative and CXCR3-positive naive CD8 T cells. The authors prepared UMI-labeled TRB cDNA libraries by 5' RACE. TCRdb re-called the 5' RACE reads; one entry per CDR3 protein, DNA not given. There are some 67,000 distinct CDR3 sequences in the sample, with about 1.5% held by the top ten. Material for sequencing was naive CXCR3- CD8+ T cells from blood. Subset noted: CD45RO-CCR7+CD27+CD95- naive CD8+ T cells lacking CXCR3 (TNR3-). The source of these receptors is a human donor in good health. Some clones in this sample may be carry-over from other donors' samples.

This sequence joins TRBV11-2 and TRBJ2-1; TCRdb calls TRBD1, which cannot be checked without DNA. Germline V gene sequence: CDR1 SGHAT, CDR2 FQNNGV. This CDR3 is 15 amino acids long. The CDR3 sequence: CASSPWDTAYNEQFF.

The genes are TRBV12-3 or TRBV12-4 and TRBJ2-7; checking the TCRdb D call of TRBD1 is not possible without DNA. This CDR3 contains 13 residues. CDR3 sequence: CASMDRYSKEQYF.

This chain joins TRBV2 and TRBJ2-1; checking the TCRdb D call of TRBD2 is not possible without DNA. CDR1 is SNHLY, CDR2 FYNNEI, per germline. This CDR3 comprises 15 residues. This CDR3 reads CASSDPLGEEYEQFF.

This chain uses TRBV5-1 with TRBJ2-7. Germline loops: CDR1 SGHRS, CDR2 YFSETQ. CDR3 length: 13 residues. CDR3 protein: CASSLGPAYEQYF.

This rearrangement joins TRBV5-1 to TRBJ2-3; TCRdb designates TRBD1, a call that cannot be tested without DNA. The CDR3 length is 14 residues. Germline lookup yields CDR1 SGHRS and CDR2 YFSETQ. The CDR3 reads CASSLVGERDTQYF.

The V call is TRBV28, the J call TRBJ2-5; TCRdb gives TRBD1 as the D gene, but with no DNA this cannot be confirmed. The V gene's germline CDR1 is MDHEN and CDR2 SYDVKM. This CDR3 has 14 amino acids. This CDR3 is CASSGAREEETQYF.

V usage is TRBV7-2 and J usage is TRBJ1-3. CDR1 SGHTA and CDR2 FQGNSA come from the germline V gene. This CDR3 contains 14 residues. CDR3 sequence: CASSLPTSGNTIYF.

This CDR3 reads CSVYGLAGNNEQFF. The rearrangement links TRBV29-1 to TRBJ2-1; checking the TCRdb D call of TRBD2 is not possible without DNA. The CDR3 spans 14 residues. The germline V gene encodes CDR1 SQVTM and CDR2 ANQGSEA.

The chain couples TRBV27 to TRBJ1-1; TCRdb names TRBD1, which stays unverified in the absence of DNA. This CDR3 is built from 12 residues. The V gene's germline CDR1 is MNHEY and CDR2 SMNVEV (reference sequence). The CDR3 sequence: CASSLPGQQAFF.

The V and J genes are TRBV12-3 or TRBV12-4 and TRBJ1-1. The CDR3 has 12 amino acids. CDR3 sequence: CASSSGGTEAFF.

The chain's CDR3 is CASRPQLPNRNIQYF. The chain links TRBV28 to TRBJ2-4. CDR1 and CDR2 from the germline V gene are MDHEN and SYDVKM. The CDR3 is 15 residues long.

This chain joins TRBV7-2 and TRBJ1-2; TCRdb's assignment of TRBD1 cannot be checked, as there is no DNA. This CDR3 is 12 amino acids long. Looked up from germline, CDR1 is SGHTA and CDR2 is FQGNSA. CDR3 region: CASRAGGYGYTF. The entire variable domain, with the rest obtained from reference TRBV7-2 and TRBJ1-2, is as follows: GAGVSQSPSNKVTEKGKDVELRCDPISGHTALYWYRQSLGQGLEFLIYFQGNSAPDKSGLPSDRFSAERTGGSVSTLTIQRTQQEDSAVYLCASRAGGYGYTFGSGTRLTVV.

CDR3 sequence: CASSLTATAYEQYF. The J gene is TRBJ2-7, the V gene TRBV28; the D call of TRBD1 rests on TCRdb alone, since no DNA is present to check it. This CDR3 has 14 amino acids. The germline gives CDR1 MDHEN, CDR2 SYDVKM.

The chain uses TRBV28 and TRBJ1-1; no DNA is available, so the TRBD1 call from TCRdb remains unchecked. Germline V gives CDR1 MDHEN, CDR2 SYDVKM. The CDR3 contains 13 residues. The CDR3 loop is CASSSTGVIEAFF.

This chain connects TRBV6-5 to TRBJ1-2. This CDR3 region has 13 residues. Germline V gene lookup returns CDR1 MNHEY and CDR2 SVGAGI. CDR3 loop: CASSYGQRYGYTF.

The CDR3 here is CASSLSGMSHEQYF. The genes are TRBV11-3 and TRBJ2-7. Germline V gene lookup returns CDR1 SGHNT and CDR2 YENEEA. CDR3 length: 14 amino acids.

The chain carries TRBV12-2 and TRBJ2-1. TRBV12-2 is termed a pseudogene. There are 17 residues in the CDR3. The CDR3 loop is CASRLGQSGRPYNEQFF.

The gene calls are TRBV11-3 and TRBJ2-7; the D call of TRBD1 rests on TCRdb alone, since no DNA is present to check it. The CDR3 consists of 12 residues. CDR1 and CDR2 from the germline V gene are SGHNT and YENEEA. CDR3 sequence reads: CASSLLGGEQYF.

CDR3 region: CSVYDRGHPHGYTF. This chain links TRBV29-1 with TRBJ1-2; TCRdb outputs TRBD1, but without DNA this stays unchecked. The germline gives CDR1 SQVTM, CDR2 ANQGSEA. The CDR3 loop spans 14 amino acids.

The CDR3 spells CSVEGDTNTGELFF. This sequence joins TRBV29-1 and TRBJ2-2. This CDR3 comprises 14 residues. CDR1 is SQVTM and CDR2 is ANQGSEA in the germline V gene.

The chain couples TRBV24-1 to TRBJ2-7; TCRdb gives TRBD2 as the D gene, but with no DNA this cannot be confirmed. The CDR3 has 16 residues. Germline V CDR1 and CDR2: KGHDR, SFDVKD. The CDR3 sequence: CATSAARKGRGNEQYF.

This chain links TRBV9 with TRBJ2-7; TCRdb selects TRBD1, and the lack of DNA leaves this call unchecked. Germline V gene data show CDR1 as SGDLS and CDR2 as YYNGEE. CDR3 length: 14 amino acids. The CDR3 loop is CASSAGTVPYEQYF.

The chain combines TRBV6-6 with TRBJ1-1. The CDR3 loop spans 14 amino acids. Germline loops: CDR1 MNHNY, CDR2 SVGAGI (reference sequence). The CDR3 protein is CASSFSSTNTEAFF.

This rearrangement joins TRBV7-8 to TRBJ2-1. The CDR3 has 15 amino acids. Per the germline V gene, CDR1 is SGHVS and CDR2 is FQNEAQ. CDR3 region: CASSLDRTIYNEQFF.

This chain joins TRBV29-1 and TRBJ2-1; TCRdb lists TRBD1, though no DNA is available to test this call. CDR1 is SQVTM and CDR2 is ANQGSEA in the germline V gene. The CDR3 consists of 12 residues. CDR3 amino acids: CSAQQGTLEQFF.

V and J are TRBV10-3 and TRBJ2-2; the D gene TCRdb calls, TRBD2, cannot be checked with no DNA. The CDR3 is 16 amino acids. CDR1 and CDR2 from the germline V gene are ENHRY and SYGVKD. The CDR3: CAISPPTGTSAGELFF.

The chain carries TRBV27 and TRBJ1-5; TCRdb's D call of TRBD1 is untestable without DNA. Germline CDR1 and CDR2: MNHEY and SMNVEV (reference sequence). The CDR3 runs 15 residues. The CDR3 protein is CASSPRDRANQPQHF.

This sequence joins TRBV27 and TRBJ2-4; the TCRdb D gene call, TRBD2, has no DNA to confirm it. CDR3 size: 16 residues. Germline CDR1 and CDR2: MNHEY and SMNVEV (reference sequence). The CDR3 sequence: CASSSRTSGIKNIQYF.

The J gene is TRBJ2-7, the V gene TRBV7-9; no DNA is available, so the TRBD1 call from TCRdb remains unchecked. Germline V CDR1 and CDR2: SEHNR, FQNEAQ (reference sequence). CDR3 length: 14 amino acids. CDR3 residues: CASSPWDSSYEQYF.